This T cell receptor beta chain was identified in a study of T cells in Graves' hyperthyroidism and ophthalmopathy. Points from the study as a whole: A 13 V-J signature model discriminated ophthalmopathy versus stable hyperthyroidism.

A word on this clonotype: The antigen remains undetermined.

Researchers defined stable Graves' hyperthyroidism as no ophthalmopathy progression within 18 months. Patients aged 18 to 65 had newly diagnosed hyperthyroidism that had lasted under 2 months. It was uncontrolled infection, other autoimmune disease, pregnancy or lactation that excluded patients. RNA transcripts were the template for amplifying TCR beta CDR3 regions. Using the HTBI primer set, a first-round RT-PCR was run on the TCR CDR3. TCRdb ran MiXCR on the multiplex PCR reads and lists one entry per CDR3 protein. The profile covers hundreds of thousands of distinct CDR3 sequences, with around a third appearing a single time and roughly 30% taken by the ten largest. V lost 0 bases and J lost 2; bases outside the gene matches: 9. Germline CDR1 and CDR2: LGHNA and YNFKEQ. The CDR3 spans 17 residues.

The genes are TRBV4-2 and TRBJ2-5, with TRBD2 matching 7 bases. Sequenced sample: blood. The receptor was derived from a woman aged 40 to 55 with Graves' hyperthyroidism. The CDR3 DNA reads TGTGCCAGCAGCCAAGAAAGCCTAGCGGTACAACAAGAGACCCAGTACTTC. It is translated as CASSQESLAVQQETQYF.